The 10 T cell receptor beta chains given below trace back to one sample, sequenced in a study of OX40 agonist ivuxolimab in advanced cancers. The repertoire was sequenced with immunoSEQ multiplex PCR; TCRdb's copy has only in-frame clones and lacks some. The top ten clones hold under 4% of a sample with some 100,000 clones, around 90% of them seen once. Sequenced here: CD4+ or CD8+ T cells sorted from blood, sampled in a trial of the OX40 agonist ivuxolimab. These receptors all come from an adult with an advanced solid tumor such as melanoma, head and neck, liver or kidney cancer.

This chain uses TRBV9 with TRBJ2-1; 8 nucleotides agree with TRBD2. The CDR3 sequence is 16 residues long. The J segment lost 3 bases and the V segment lost 0 bases, leaving 5 bases of the junction unmatched. CDR1 is SGDLS, CDR2 YYNGEE, per germline. In DNA, the CDR3 is TGTGCCAGCAGCGTAGCTAGCGGGCGGGACTACAATGAGCAGTTCTTC. It codes for CASSVASGRDYNEQFF.

This clone was picked up one time. The genes are TRBV5-6 and TRBJ2-7; D might be TRBD2 (5 bases). Trimming pared 2 bases from V and 0 bases from J, leaving 6 bases between. The CDR3 has 13 amino acids. The germline V gene encodes CDR1 SGHDT and CDR2 YYEEEE. The CDR3 reads CASSFGISYEQYF. The CDR3 bases are TGTGCCAGCAGCTTCGGGATCTCCTACGAGCAGTACTTC.

This clone was seen a single time. CDR3 protein: CASSIAAEEYEQYF. The CDR3 DNA reads as TGTGCCAGTAGTATAGCCGCGGAAGAGTACGAGCAGTACTTC. The V call is TRBV19, the J call TRBJ2-7; D not certain. The CDR3 consists of 14 residues. The V gene's germline CDR1 is LNHDA and CDR2 SQIVND (reference sequence). The V gene lost 1 base and the J gene lost 4 bases, with 11 bases spanning the gap.

The V gene is TRBV5-4, the J gene TRBJ2-7; 12 bases are a match to TRBD1. The CDR3 loop spans 14 amino acids. V shed 5 bases and J 7 bases; nucleotides not matched to a gene: 7. From germline, CDR1 is SGHNT and CDR2 YYREEE (reference sequence). The CDR3 DNA follows: TGTGCCAGCAGTCCGGGACAGGGGGCGCGGGAGCAGTACTTC. Residues: CASSPGQGAREQYF. Full variable domain (rest looked up from reference TRBV5-4 and TRBJ2-7): ETGVTQSPTHLIKTRGQQVTLRCSSQSGHNTVSWYQQALGQGPQFIFQYYREEENGRGNFPPRFSGLQFPNYSSELNVNALELDDSALYLCASSPGQGAREQYFGPGTRLTVT.

This clone was counted a single time. As DNA, the CDR3 is TGTGCCAGCCGACTCGGCACAGGGCCGATCTATGGCTACACCTTC. Translation: CASRLGTGPIYGYTF. The genes are TRBV27 and TRBJ1-2; a weak D match, TRBD1 (6 bases). There are 15 residues in the CDR3. Trimming shortened V by 8 bases and J by 4 bases, and 20 bases separated the two germline ends. The V gene's germline CDR1 is MNHEY and CDR2 SMNVEV (reference sequence).

This chain uses TRBV6-1 with TRBJ2-1; 7 bases align to TRBD1. V gave up 2 bases and J gave up 6 bases; unmatched junction bases: 4. CDR1 is MNHNS, CDR2 SASEGT, per germline. This CDR3 is built from 14 residues. The CDR3 sequence is CASSELAGGNEQFF. The CDR3 DNA reads TGTGCCAGCAGTGAACTCGCAGGGGGCAATGAGCAGTTCTTC.

The chain employs TRBV27 and TRBJ1-5; D may be TRBD1 (6 bases). The CDR3 contains 13 residues. Germline assignment: CDR1 MNHEY and CDR2 SMNVEV (reference sequence). V was clipped by 5 bases and J by 7 bases, with 12 bases between them. CDR3 nucleotides: TGTGCCAGCAGTCTAAAACAGGGCCAGCCCCAGCATTTT. It translates to CASSLKQGQPQHF.

The chain is built from TRBV5-5 and TRBJ1-6; TRBD1 might be the D (6 bases). Trimming removed 5 bases at V and 0 bases at J, with 15 bases between. The CDR3 totals 17 residues. Per germline, CDR1 SGHKS and CDR2 YYEKEE (reference sequence). The CDR3 nucleotides are TGTGCCAGCAGGCCACGACAGGCGAGCTCCTATAATTCACCCCTCCACTTT. Encoded protein: CASRPRQASSYNSPLHF.

The chain combines TRBV15 with TRBJ2-3, with D possibly matching TRBD1 (6 bases). This CDR3 is built from 13 residues. Germline assignment: CDR1 LNHNV and CDR2 YYDKDF (reference sequence). Trimming took 7 bases from V and 3 from J, leaving 11 bases between them. This CDR3 is CATKDSETDTQYF. DNA of the CDR3: TGTGCCACCAAGGACAGTGAAACAGATACGCAGTATTTT.

V is TRBV19 and J is TRBJ1-2, with D unclear. From germline, CDR1 is LNHDA and CDR2 SQIVND (reference sequence). V shed 3 bases and J shed 4 bases, with 12 bases lying between them. The CDR3 length is 14 residues. CDR3 in amino acids: CASSITGRSYGYTF. As DNA, the CDR3 is TGTGCCAGTAGTATTACGGGGAGAAGCTATGGCTACACCTTC.